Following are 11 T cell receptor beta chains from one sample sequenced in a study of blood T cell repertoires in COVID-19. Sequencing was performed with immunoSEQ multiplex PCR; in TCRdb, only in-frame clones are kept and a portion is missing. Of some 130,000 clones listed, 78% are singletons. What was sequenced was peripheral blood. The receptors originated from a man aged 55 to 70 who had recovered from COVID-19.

The DNA of the CDR3 is TGTGCCAGCAGCTTAGGGGGACTTGGCAATATATACGAGCAGTACTTC. Its protein product is CASSLGGLGNIYEQYF. The chain is built from TRBV13 and TRBJ2-7, with D perhaps TRBD2 (6 bases). The CDR3 totals 16 residues. V dropped 0 bases and J dropped 4 bases, with 16 bases sitting between them. The germline gives CDR1 PRHDT, CDR2 FYEKMQ (reference sequence).

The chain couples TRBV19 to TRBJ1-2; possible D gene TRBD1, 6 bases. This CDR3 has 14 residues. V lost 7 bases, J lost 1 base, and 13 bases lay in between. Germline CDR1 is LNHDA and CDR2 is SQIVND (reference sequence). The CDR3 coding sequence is TGTGCCAGTAATAGACAGGCGGATAACTATGGCTACACCTTC. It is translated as CASNRQADNYGYTF.

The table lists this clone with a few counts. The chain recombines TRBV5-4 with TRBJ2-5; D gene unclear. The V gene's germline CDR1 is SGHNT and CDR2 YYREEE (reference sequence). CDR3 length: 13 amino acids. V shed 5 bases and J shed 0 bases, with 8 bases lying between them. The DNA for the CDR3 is TGTGCCAGCAGGGTACATAACCAAGAGACCCAGTACTTC. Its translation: CASRVHNQETQYF.

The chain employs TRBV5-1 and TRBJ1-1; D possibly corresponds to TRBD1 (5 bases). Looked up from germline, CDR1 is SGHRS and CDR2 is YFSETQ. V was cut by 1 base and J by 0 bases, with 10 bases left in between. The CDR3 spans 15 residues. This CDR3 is CASSLQGVVNTEAFF. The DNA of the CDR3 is TGCGCCAGCAGCTTGCAAGGGGTAGTGAACACTGAAGCTTTCTTT.

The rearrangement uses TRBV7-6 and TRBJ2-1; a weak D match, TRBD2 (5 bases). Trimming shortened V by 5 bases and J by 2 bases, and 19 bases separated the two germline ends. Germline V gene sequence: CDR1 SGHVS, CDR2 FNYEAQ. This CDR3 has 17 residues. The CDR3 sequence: CASSPPIEGMTYNEQFF. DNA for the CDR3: TGTGCCAGCAGCCCCCCTATCGAGGGAATGACCTACAATGAGCAGTTCTTC.

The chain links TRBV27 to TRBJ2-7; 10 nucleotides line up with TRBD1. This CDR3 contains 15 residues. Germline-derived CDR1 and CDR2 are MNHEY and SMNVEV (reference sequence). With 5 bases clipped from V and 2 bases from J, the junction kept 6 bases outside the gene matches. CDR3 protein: CASSQAGTGAYEQYF. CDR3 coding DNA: TGTGCCAGCAGTCAAGCCGGGACAGGGGCCTACGAGCAGTACTTC.

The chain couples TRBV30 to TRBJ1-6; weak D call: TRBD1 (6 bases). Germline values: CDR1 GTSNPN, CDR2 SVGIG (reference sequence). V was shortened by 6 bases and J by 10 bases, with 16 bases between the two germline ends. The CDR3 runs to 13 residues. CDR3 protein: CACNRAGDSPLHF. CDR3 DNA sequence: TGTGCCTGTAACAGGGCCGGGGACTCACCCCTCCACTTT.

CDR3 bases: TGTGCCAGCAGTTTAGGCGGTCAGAATCAGCCCCAGCATTTT. Protein: CASSLGGQNQPQHF. J is TRBJ1-5 and V is TRBV27; no firm D call. Germline-derived CDR1 and CDR2 are MNHEY and SMNVEV (reference sequence). Between the trimmed V and J ends, which lost 2 bases and 4 bases, there was a span of 9 bases. This CDR3 has 14 amino acids.

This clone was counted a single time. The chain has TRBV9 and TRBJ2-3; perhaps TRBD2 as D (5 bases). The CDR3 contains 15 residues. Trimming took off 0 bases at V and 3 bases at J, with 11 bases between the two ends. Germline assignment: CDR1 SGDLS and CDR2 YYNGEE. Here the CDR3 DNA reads TGTGCCAGCAGCGTAGTTCTGGGCGGGACAGATACGCAGTATTTT. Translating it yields CASSVVLGGTDTQYF.

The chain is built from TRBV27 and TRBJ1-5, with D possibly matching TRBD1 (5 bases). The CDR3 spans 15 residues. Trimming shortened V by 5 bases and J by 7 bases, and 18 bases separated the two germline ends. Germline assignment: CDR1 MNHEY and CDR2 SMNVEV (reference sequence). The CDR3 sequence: CASSPGSGGNQPQHF. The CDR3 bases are TGTGCCAGCAGTCCCGGATCGGGGGGAAACCAGCCCCAGCATTTT.

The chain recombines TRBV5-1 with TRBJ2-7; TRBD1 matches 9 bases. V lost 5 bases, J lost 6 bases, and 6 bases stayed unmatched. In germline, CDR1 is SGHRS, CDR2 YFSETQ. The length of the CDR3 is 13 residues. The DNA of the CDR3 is TGCGCCAGCAGGGGACAGGGCACGGGCGAGCAGTACTTC. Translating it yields CASRGQGTGEQYF.